This TCR beta chain was documented in a study of T-cell reconstitution after alpha-beta-depleted transplantation in children. Unique molecular identifiers were incorporated when the TCRbeta library was constructed. From the PCR reads, TCRdb called clonotypes with MiXCR, one entry per CDR3 protein. This table holds approximately 490,000 distinct CDR3 sequences, roughly an eighth found once. The sample in question was PBMCs from the stem cell graft donor, obtained from the stem cell graft. This receptor was identified in a human donor who donated a stem cell graft to a child with combined immunodeficiency.

CDR3 sequence reads: CASSFTSSSGANVLTF. In nucleotides, the CDR3 is TGTGCCAGCAGTTTCACTAGCAGCTCTGGGGCCAACGTCCTGACTTTC. The V and J genes are TRBV27 and TRBJ2-6; tentatively, D is TRBD2 (6 bases). This CDR3 is 16 amino acids long. The germline gives CDR1 MNHEY, CDR2 SMNVEV (reference sequence). V lost 3 bases and J 0 bases, leaving 9 bases between the germline ends.